These T cell receptor beta chains were read from a single sample in a study of T cells in Graves' hyperthyroidism and ophthalmopathy. TCRdb ran MiXCR on the multiplex PCR reads and lists one entry per CDR3 protein. Among hundreds of thousands of distinct CDR3 sequences listed, around 15% were seen once. The specimen was blood. Every receptor here comes from a woman between 35 and 50 years old with Graves' ophthalmopathy. The CDR3 runs from the conserved cysteine through the conserved F or W. A D gene is named only where the DNA matches it firmly. For some rows the clone size is stated as once, few or many, or as a class when expanded; others skip it.

J: TRBJ2-5
V: TRBV18
D: TRBD2
size: many
CDR3: CASSPGLAETQYF
DNA: TGTGCCAGCTCCCCAGGACTAGCGGAGACCCAGTACTTC

J: TRBJ2-2
V: TRBV9
D: NA
size: NA
CDR3: CASSVWTSGELFF
DNA: TGTGCCAGCAGCGTCTGGACCAGCGGGGAGCTGTTTTTT

J: TRBJ2-2
V: TRBV24-1
D: TRBD1
size: many
CDR3: CATSDQPPGQGSTGELFF
DNA: TGTGCCACCAGTGACCAACCCCCGGGACAGGGGTCGACCGGGGAGCTGTTTTTT

J: TRBJ2-3
V: TRBV11-2
D: TRBD2
size: NA
CDR3: CASSQDGGGGATDTQYF
DNA: TGTGCCAGCAGCCAAGATGGGGGCGGGGGGGCCACAGATACGCAGTATTTT

J: TRBJ1-2
V: TRBV6-1
D: NA
size: few
CDR3: CASSETGHNYGYTF
DNA: TGTGCCAGCAGTGAGACGGGCCATAACTATGGCTACACCTTC

J: TRBJ2-7
V: TRBV28
D: TRBD1
size: many
CDR3: CASSPYRQGAHEQYF
DNA: TGTGCCAGCAGTCCTTACCGACAGGGGGCGCACGAGCAGTACTTC

J: TRBJ2-3
V: TRBV20-1
D: NA
size: many
CDR3: CSANLPTDTQYF
DNA: TGCAGTGCTAATCTTCCCACAGATACGCAGTATTTT

J: TRBJ1-2
V: TRBV7-9
D: NA
size: many
CDR3: CASSFDGNYGYTF
DNA: TGTGCCAGCAGCTTTGATGGGAACTATGGCTACACCTTC

J: TRBJ2-5
V: TRBV5-1
D: NA
size: many
CDR3: CASSLENQFLETQYF
DNA: TGCGCCAGCAGCTTGGAAAATCAGTTTTTAGAGACCCAGTACTTC

J: TRBJ2-1
V: TRBV18
D: NA
size: many
CDR3: CASSPKDGLYNEQFF
DNA: TGTGCCAGCTCACCAAAGGACGGCCTTTACAATGAGCAGTTCTTC

J: TRBJ2-7
V: TRBV6-5
D: TRBD2
size: NA
CDR3: CASSYSIAGGPYEQYF
DNA: TGTGCCAGCAGTTACTCGATAGCGGGAGGGCCCTACGAGCAGTACTTC

J: TRBJ2-3
V: TRBV6-1
D: TRBD2
size: many
CDR3: CVSGRARTDTQYF
DNA: TGTGTTAGCGGGAGGGCTAGGACAGATACGCAGTATTTT

J: TRBJ1-1
V: TRBV11-1
D: NA
size: NA
CDR3: CASSPDSPTEAFF
DNA: TGTGCCAGCAGCCCTGACAGCCCCACTGAAGCTTTCTTT

J: TRBJ2-1
V: TRBV9
D: TRBD2
size: NA
CDR3: CASSVGSGAYNEQFF
DNA: TGTGCCAGCAGCGTAGGTAGCGGGGCCTACAATGAGCAGTTCTTC

J: TRBJ1-2
V: TRBV20-1
D: TRBD1
size: few
CDR3: CSATDRVGYGYTF
DNA: TGCAGTGCCACAGACAGGGTGGGCTATGGCTACACCTTC

J: TRBJ2-5
V: TRBV18
D: NA
size: many
CDR3: CASSPSVQSETQYF
DNA: TGTGCCAGCTCACCTTCGGTGCAGTCGGAGACCCAGTACTTC

J: TRBJ2-5
V: TRBV28
D: TRBD1
size: many
CDR3: CATGTAQETQYF
DNA: TGTGCCACCGGGACAGCCCAAGAGACCCAGTACTTC

J: TRBJ2-3
V: TRBV7-3
D: TRBD2
size: NA
CDR3: CASSLASGGAVDTQYF
DNA: TGTGCCAGCAGCTTAGCTAGCGGGGGGGCCGTTGATACGCAGTATTTT

J: TRBJ2-3
V: TRBV11-3
D: NA
size: many
CDR3: CASSLGRSSDTQYF
DNA: TGTGCCAGCAGCTTAGGAAGGTCGTCAGATACGCAGTATTTT

J: TRBJ2-5
V: TRBV5-5
D: TRBD1
size: few
CDR3: CASSAGQGRETQYF
DNA: TGTGCCAGCAGCGCCGGACAGGGTCGGGAGACCCAGTACTTC

J: TRBJ2-7
V: TRBV20-1
D: TRBD2
size: NA
CDR3: CSARDRAGAYEQYF
DNA: TGCAGTGCTAGAGATAGGGCGGGAGCTTACGAGCAGTACTTC

J: TRBJ1-1
V: TRBV20-1
D: NA
size: many
CDR3: CSASRQKSEAFF
DNA: TGCAGTGCTAGTCGACAGAAATCAGAAGCTTTCTTT

J: TRBJ2-1
V: TRBV11-3
D: NA
size: NA
CDR3: CASSLGSGTYNGHFF
DNA: TGTGCCAGCAGCTTAGGGTCGGGCACTTACAATGGGCATTTCTTC

J: TRBJ2-3
V: TRBV2
D: NA
size: many
CDR3: CASSEAFRDQKQYF
DNA: TGTGCCAGCAGTGAGGCCTTCCGGGACCAGAAGCAGTATTTT

J: TRBJ1-2
V: TRBV12-3/TRBV12-4
D: NA
size: many
CDR3: CASSRWTANYGYTF
DNA: TGTGCCAGCAGTCGCTGGACGGCTAACTATGGCTACACCTTC

J: TRBJ1-5
V: TRBV6-1
D: TRBD1
size: NA
CDR3: CASSSFSRDRDQPQHF
DNA: TGTGCCAGCAGTTCGTTTAGCCGGGACAGGGATCAGCCCCAGCATTTT

J: TRBJ1-1
V: TRBV28
D: NA
size: NA
CDR3: CASRADGANTEAFF
DNA: TGTGCCAGCCGAGCAGACGGCGCGAACACTGAAGCTTTCTTT

J: TRBJ2-1
V: TRBV20-1
D: TRBD1
size: many
CDR3: CSARDTGTGVNEQFF
DNA: TGCAGTGCTAGAGATACAGGGACAGGGGTTAATGAGCAGTTCTTC

J: TRBJ1-4
V: TRBV3-1
D: TRBD1
size: few
CDR3: CASSPNQGGGRNEKLFF
DNA: TGTGCCAGCAGCCCTAATCAGGGGGGAGGGAGAAATGAAAAACTGTTTTTT